A single sample is the source of the 20 T cell receptor beta chains below, sequenced in a study of CD8 T cells in ankylosing spondylitis. TCRdb reprocessed the 5' RACE reads via MiXCR and lists one record per CDR3 protein. The top ten hold about 12% of the sample, which has about 130,000 distinct CDR3 sequences, 6% to 8.5% seen once. Sequenced input: blood, either unsorted or a sorted T cell fraction (not recorded which). Receptors originate from a male donor with ankylosing spondylitis or in good health (not recorded which).

This clonotype was seen at least ten times. The chain is built from TRBV5-1 and TRBJ2-1; 9 bases agree with TRBD1. Germline CDR1 is SGHRS and CDR2 is YFSETQ. CDR3 length equals 17 residues. The V and J ends lost 0 bases and 1 base, in that order; junction bases with no gene match: 5. CDR3 residues: CASSLEGQGRSYNEQFF. Here the CDR3 DNA reads TGCGCCAGCAGCTTGGAGGGACAGGGACGGTCCTACAATGAGCAGTTCTTC.

This clonotype was counted at least ten times. The chain carries TRBV20-1 and TRBJ2-1; D remains ambiguous. V was cut by 0 bases and J by 12 bases, with 21 bases left in between. The germline V gene has CDR1 DFQATT and CDR2 SNEGSKA (reference sequence). The CDR3 consists of 15 residues. The CDR3 nucleotides are TGCAGTGCTAGAGAGGACGCAGCTGTGGGAAGCACGCAGTTCTTC. This encodes CSAREDAAVGSTQFF.

This clonotype was recorded many times. The J gene is TRBJ2-1, the V gene TRBV5-1; TRBD1 matches 10 bases. V lost 2 bases to trimming and J lost 6 bases; unmatched junction nucleotides: 11. CDR1 is SGHRS and CDR2 is YFSETQ in the germline V gene. This CDR3 comprises 17 residues. CDR3 region: CASSFARGTGDPNEQFF. As DNA, the CDR3 is TGCGCCAGCAGCTTCGCCCGGGGGACAGGGGATCCCAATGAGCAGTTCTTC.

In DNA form, the CDR3 reads TGCAGTGCTAGGACAGGGGAACTTAATTCACCCCTCCACTTT. Its translation is CSARTGELNSPLHF. The rearrangement joins TRBV20-1 to TRBJ1-6; 8 nucleotides agree with TRBD1. Trimming cost V 3 bases and J 6 bases; bases outside gene matches: 4. Germline V CDR1 and CDR2: DFQATT, SNEGSKA (reference sequence). The CDR3 is 14 residues long.

At least ten counts were recorded for this clonotype. V usage is TRBV20-1 and J usage is TRBJ2-1; 8 positions agree with TRBD2. Germline V CDR1 and CDR2: DFQATT, SNEGSKA (reference sequence). This CDR3 contains 15 residues. Trimming cost V 3 bases and J 6 bases; bases outside gene matches: 10. The chain's CDR3 is CSARRGSGAVNEQFF. CDR3 DNA: TGCAGTGCTAGGAGAGGTAGCGGGGCCGTCAATGAGCAGTTCTTC.

In its sample, this clonotype was seen many times. The chain recombines TRBV20-1 with TRBJ2-5, with D possibly TRBD1 on 6 matching bases. V lost 0 bases to trimming and J lost 2 bases, with 10 bases between them. CDR3 length equals 14 residues. CDR1 and CDR2 (germline): DFQATT, SNEGSKA (reference sequence). The DNA for the CDR3 is TGCAGTGCTAGAGATGCGGACAGACAAGAGACCCAGTACTTC. Its protein product is CSARDADRQETQYF.

The table lists this clonotype with many counts. This chain joins TRBV3-1 and TRBJ2-3; TRBD2 matches 9 bases. V lost 1 base to trimming and J lost 1 base; unmatched junction nucleotides: 12. Germline V gene data show CDR1 as LGHDT and CDR2 as YNNKEL (reference sequence). CDR3 length equals 19 residues. The CDR3 DNA reads as TGTGCCAGCAGCCAAGTGTCCGGCGGGGGGGCCTGGGGCACAGATACGCAGTATTTT. This gives the protein CASSQVSGGGAWGTDTQYF.

This clonotype was recorded at least ten times. The J gene is TRBJ2-7, the V gene TRBV20-1; 8 bases agree with TRBD2. This CDR3 spans 15 amino acids. The germline V gene encodes CDR1 DFQATT and CDR2 SNEGSKA (reference sequence). V was pared by 0 bases and J by 1 base, with 5 bases of the junction left unmatched. In nucleotides, the CDR3 is TGCAGTGCTAGAGATTCGAGCGGGGGATCCTACGAGCAGTACTTC. Its protein is CSARDSSGGSYEQYF.

In this sample, this clonotype turned up many times. The genes are TRBV10-3 and TRBJ2-1; maybe TRBD2 (5 bases). Trimming pared 11 bases from V and 8 bases from J, leaving 22 bases between. From germline, CDR1 is ENHRY and CDR2 SYGVKD. This CDR3 is built from 14 residues. In DNA form, the CDR3 reads TGTGCCTCAAAGTCCCCGGACGGCGGGCATGAGCAGTTCTTC. Residues: CASKSPDGGHEQFF.

This clonotype occurred many times. J is TRBJ2-2 and V is TRBV25-1; D could derive from TRBD1 or TRBD2 (5 bases each). Germline-derived CDR1 and CDR2 are MGHDK and SYGVNS. CDR3 size: 14 residues. V shed 1 base and J shed 7 bases, with 10 bases lying between them. CDR3 nucleotide sequence: TGTGCCAGCAGTGAATTGGTGGGGGACGGGGAGCTGTTTTTT. Translated, it gives CASSELVGDGELFF.

This clonotype was seen many times. V and J are TRBV4-3 and TRBJ2-1; 7 bases agree with TRBD2. With 3 bases clipped from V and 0 bases from J, the junction kept 2 bases outside the gene matches. CDR1 is LGHNA and CDR2 is YSLEER in the germline V gene. The length of the CDR3 is 15 residues. This CDR3 is CASSHGGSSYNEQFF. The CDR3, as DNA: TGCGCCAGCAGCCATGGCGGGAGCTCCTACAATGAGCAGTTCTTC.

This clonotype was detected ten times or more. The chain recombines TRBV20-1 with TRBJ2-3, with D possibly TRBD2 on 6 matching bases. Germline V lookup: CDR1 DFQATT, CDR2 SNEGSKA (reference sequence). The CDR3 consists of 19 residues. Trimming stripped 0 bases from V and 1 base from J, with 23 bases between. The CDR3 is CSARDLGGVEDFGTDTQYF. The DNA of the CDR3 is TGCAGTGCTAGAGATTTGGGAGGAGTCGAGGATTTTGGCACAGATACGCAGTATTTT.

This clonotype was found many times. The chain has TRBV5-1 and TRBJ2-1, with D perhaps TRBD1 (5 bases). With 4 bases removed from V and 6 bases from J, the gap between germline ends came to 14 bases. This CDR3 is 14 amino acids long. Germline values: CDR1 SGHRS, CDR2 YFSETQ. This CDR3 reads CASSTLGAINEQFF. CDR3 nucleotide sequence: TGCGCCAGCAGCACCTTAGGGGCGATCAATGAGCAGTTCTTC. Together with reference TRBV5-1 and TRBJ2-1, the CDR3 gives the full variable domain: KAGVTQTPRYLIKTRGQQVTLSCSPISGHRSVSWYQQTPGQGLQFLFEYFSETQRNKGNFPGRFSGRQFSNSRSEMNVSTLELGDSALYLCASSTLGAINEQFFGPGTRLTVL.

This clonotype was seen many times. This rearrangement joins TRBV12-3 or TRBV12-4 to TRBJ2-1; 13 positions agree with TRBD2. With 6 bases clipped from V and 7 bases from J, the junction kept 6 bases outside the gene matches. This CDR3 has 15 residues. The chain's CDR3 is CASSPGTSGNNEQFF. The DNA of the CDR3 is TGTGCCAGCAGCCCTGGGACTAGCGGGAATAATGAGCAGTTCTTC.

This chain connects TRBV30 to TRBJ1-2; TRBD1 might be the D (6 bases). This CDR3 comprises 12 residues. Per the germline V gene, CDR1 is GTSNPN and CDR2 is SVGIG (reference sequence). V was trimmed by 2 bases and J by 8 bases, leaving 12 bases between them. The CDR3, as DNA: TGTGCCTGGAGTTCAGGGGTGGTCGGCTACACCTTC. Residues: CAWSSGVVGYTF.

This clonotype was seen repeatedly, ten times or more. V is TRBV7-6 and J is TRBJ1-6, with 7 bases lining up with TRBD1. Trimming at V came to 0 bases and at J to 8 bases, leaving 1 base not matched to a gene. The CDR3 is made up of 14 amino acids. Germline CDR1 reads SGHVS; CDR2 reads FNYEAQ. In nucleotides, the CDR3 is TGTGCCAGCAGCTTAGCCCAGGGGGATTCACCCCTCCACTTT. It specifies CASSLAQGDSPLHF.

The V and J genes are TRBV5-1 and TRBJ1-6; possible D gene TRBD1, 6 bases. The CDR3 length is 16 residues. Trimming took off 5 bases at V and 0 bases at J, with 12 bases between the two ends. Germline CDR1 SGHRS, CDR2 YFSETQ. CDR3 protein: CASRGQTDSYNSPLHF. CDR3 bases: TGCGCCAGCAGAGGACAGACGGACTCCTATAATTCACCCCTCCACTTT.

This clonotype has a count of ten or more. V is TRBV28 and J is TRBJ2-7; the D call may be TRBD1 or TRBD2 (5 bases each). This CDR3 contains 11 residues. Per the germline V gene, CDR1 is MDHEN and CDR2 is SYDVKM. The V end was cut by 5 bases, the J end by 12 bases, with 14 bases between. CDR3 sequence (DNA): TGTGCCAGCAGTCACCGGGACGCGTCGTACTTC. It is translated as CASSHRDASYF.

This clonotype was seen a few times. The chain has TRBV12-3 or TRBV12-4 and TRBJ1-2; D perhaps matches TRBD1 (6 bases). The V end was cut by 5 bases, the J end by 4 bases, with 11 bases between. This CDR3 has 13 residues. The CDR3 is CASSLDSPYGYTF. The CDR3 DNA reads as TGTGCCAGCAGTCTGGACAGCCCCTATGGCTACACCTTC.

This clonotype has ten or more counts. CDR3 protein: CSVRDRGAITSGGELFF. The CDR3 nucleotides are TGCAGCGTCCGGGACAGGGGCGCGATAACCTCCGGCGGGGAGCTGTTTTTT. The gene calls are TRBV29-1 and TRBJ2-2, with 10 bases matching TRBD1. Germline assignment: CDR1 SQVTM and CDR2 ANQGSEA. V lost 6 bases to trimming and J lost 7 bases; unmatched junction nucleotides: 17. The CDR3 contains 17 residues.